The 25 T cell receptor beta chains listed next were all sequenced from one sample in a study of blood T cells in healthy people across ages. The use of a sample-barcoded 5' primer and a J-beta primer mix characterized a second PCR of about 6 to 11 cycles. Each CDR3 protein gets one entry after TCRdb re-called the 5' RACE reads with MiXCR. The repertoire has 790,000 or so distinct CDR3 sequences, about half of them found once; the top ten carry roughly 18%. The sample comprised blood. All receptors derive from a man of 80 years or more in good health.

This clonotype was picked up a small number of times. This CDR3 is CAAGYQPQHF. CDR3 coding DNA: TGTGCCGCCGGTTATCAGCCCCAGCATTTT. This chain uses TRBV24-1 with TRBJ1-5, with D unclear. The length of the CDR3 is 10 residues. V was pared by 12 bases and J by 5 bases, with 7 bases between. Germline values: CDR1 KGHDR, CDR2 SFDVKD.

The chain has TRBV20-1 and TRBJ2-5, with 8 bases fitting TRBD1. The CDR3 spans 16 residues. Trimming removed 0 bases from V and 4 bases from J; junction bases left unmatched: 10. CDR1 is DFQATT and CDR2 is SNEGSKA in the germline V gene (reference sequence). CDR3 amino acids: CSARDLERQGLETQYF. CDR3 sequence (DNA): TGCAGTGCTAGAGATTTAGAGCGACAGGGGTTAGAGACCCAGTACTTC.

On this clonotype itself: A much larger clone lies a single base off, so this may be a read error. The chain carries TRBV7-2 and TRBJ1-2; D unresolved. V lost 5 bases and J 0 bases, leaving 1 base between the germline ends. The CDR3 sequence is 11 residues long. Germline lookup yields CDR1 SGHTA and CDR2 FQGNSA. CDR3 sequence reads: CASSANYGYTF. CDR3 nucleotide sequence: TGTGCCAGCAGCGCTAACTATGGCTACACCTTC.

With respect to this clonotype: One end of the junction does not line up with germline, which may come from a read error. This sequence joins TRBV29-1 and TRBJ2-6, with 8 positions matching TRBD1. Germline V CDR1 and CDR2: SQVTM, ANQGSEA. The CDR3 contains 16 residues. The CDR3: CSDRTGYYSVANVLTF. CDR3 nucleotide sequence: TGCAGCGACCGGACAGGGTACTACTCTGTGGCCAACGTCCTGACTTTC.

The gene calls are TRBV12-3 or TRBV12-4 and TRBJ2-3, with 10 nucleotides matching TRBD2. V gave up 4 bases and J gave up 2 bases; unmatched junction bases: 6. CDR3 length: 16 amino acids. CDR3 DNA: TGTGCCAGCAGTTCCGGGACTAGCGCGTACACAGATACGCAGTATTTT. Translation: CASSSGTSAYTDTQYF.

This clonotype was counted many times. This chain links TRBV6-5 with TRBJ2-5, with TRBD1 identical over 7 bases. In germline, CDR1 is MNHEY, CDR2 SVGAGI. The CDR3 sequence is 15 residues long. With 0 bases clipped from V and 8 bases from J, the junction kept 9 bases outside the gene matches. The CDR3 DNA reads TGTGCCAGCAGTTACTCGTGGGACAGTGCGGTTACCCAGTACTTC. Its protein is CASSYSWDSAVTQYF.

This clonotype was counted a few times. This rearrangement joins TRBV10-3 to TRBJ2-6; D not resolved. The V and J ends lost 0 bases and 4 bases respectively, with 10 bases between them. The CDR3 covers 16 residues. Germline V gene data show CDR1 as ENHRY and CDR2 as SYGVKD. The CDR3 DNA sequence: TGTGCCATCAGTGAGTCAAAGGGAACCGGGGCCAACGTCCTGACTTTC. Its translation is CAISESKGTGANVLTF.

The V and J genes are TRBV7-2 and TRBJ2-4; perhaps TRBD2 as D (6 bases). Gene TRBJ2-5 matches the end of the DNA better, so the J call may be wrong. Looked up from germline, CDR1 is SGHTA and CDR2 is FQGNSA. The CDR3 loop spans 13 amino acids. As DNA, the CDR3 is TGTGCCAGCAGCGGAGTCCTAGCGGAGACCCAGTACTTC. It is translated as CASSGVLAETQYF.

This clonotype has only a few counts. J is TRBJ2-1 and V is TRBV5-1; tentatively, D is TRBD2 (5 bases). Germline CDR1 is SGHRS and CDR2 is YFSETQ. The CDR3 is 16 amino acids. Trimming removed 2 bases from V and 3 bases from J, with 15 bases in between. Here the CDR3 DNA reads TGCGCCAGCAGCTTCCGGTGGGAGTTTGTCTACAATGAGCAGTTCTTC. Translated: CASSFRWEFVYNEQFF.

On this clonotype itself: Sequence at one end of the junction differs from germline and may be a read error. The chain recombines TRBV20-1 with TRBJ2-7; 9 bases map to TRBD2. Per germline, CDR1 DFQATT and CDR2 SNEGSKA (reference sequence). This CDR3 has 13 residues. The CDR3 sequence is CGATSGISYEQYF. In DNA form, the CDR3 reads TGCGGTGCGACTAGCGGAATTTCCTACGAGCAGTACTTC.

This clonotype occurred a few times. The V call is TRBV6-2 or TRBV6-3, the J call TRBJ2-1; 7 bases line up with TRBD1. V was pared by 5 bases and J by 6 bases, with 19 bases of the junction left unmatched. The germline gives CDR1 MNHEY, CDR2 SVGEGT. CDR3 length: 18 residues. The CDR3 nucleotides are TGTGCCAGCAGTCGGGACACAGGGGTCCTTTTTTCGGGCAATGAGCAGTTCTTC. Its translation is CASSRDTGVLFSGNEQFF.

This chain links TRBV21-1 with TRBJ2-1; the table's D call TRBD1 went unverified against the DNA. TRBV21-1 has pseudogene status. The CDR3 is made up of 14 amino acids. The CDR3 region is CASSKRGIGNEQFF. The CDR3 region has the DNA TGTGCCAGCAGCAAGAGGGGAATCGGCAATGAGCAGTTCTTC.

This clonotype came up many times. This chain joins TRBV10-3 and TRBJ2-7; D unresolved. Looked up from germline, CDR1 is ENHRY and CDR2 is SYGVKD. This CDR3 is 13 amino acids long. V lost 0 bases and J 6 bases, leaving 9 bases between the germline ends. The CDR3 sequence: CAISESVPPEQYF. In DNA form, the CDR3 reads TGTGCCATCAGTGAGTCTGTTCCCCCCGAGCAGTACTTC.

This clonotype was seen more than once but under ten times. This chain joins TRBV6-6 and TRBJ1-2; 9 bases map to TRBD1. CDR3 size: 15 residues. CDR1 and CDR2 (germline): MNHNY, SVGAGI (reference sequence). V lost 5 bases and J lost 4; bases outside the gene matches: 8. The CDR3 region is CASSLPGQGGYGYTF. The DNA for the CDR3 is TGTGCCAGCAGTCTACCGGGACAGGGTGGCTATGGCTACACCTTC.

The chain joins TRBV20-1 to TRBJ2-4, with D perhaps matching TRBD2 (5 bases). V lost 5 bases and J 3 bases, leaving 11 bases between the germline ends. Germline V lookup: CDR1 DFQATT, CDR2 SNEGSKA (reference sequence). The CDR3 has 13 amino acids. The CDR3 here is CSAPEVGKNIQYF. The DNA for the CDR3 is TGCAGTGCTCCGGAGGTCGGCAAAAACATTCAGTACTTC.

This clonotype has ten or more counts. This chain connects TRBV20-1 to TRBJ2-5; no reliable D call. The CDR3 covers 13 residues. The V gene lost 0 bases and the J gene lost 11 bases, with 16 bases spanning the gap. CDR1 is DFQATT, CDR2 SNEGSKA, per germline (reference sequence). The CDR3 is CSARDRPLAVQYF. CDR3 DNA: TGCAGTGCTAGAGATCGACCGTTAGCAGTGCAGTACTTC.

This clonotype was seen a handful of times. The CDR3 DNA reads as TGTGCCAGCAGGGTCCTGACTCCTACAGAGACCCAGTACTTC. It codes for CASRVLTPTETQYF. The chain couples TRBV6-1 to TRBJ2-5; D call uncertain. The CDR3 covers 14 residues. The V and J ends lost 6 bases and 4 bases respectively, with 15 bases between them. Germline CDR1 MNHNS, CDR2 SASEGT.

The V and J genes are TRBV28 and TRBJ1-5, with TRBD1 identical over 8 bases. With V trimmed by 8 bases and J by 6 bases, 9 bases remained unmatched. Germline lookup yields CDR1 MDHEN and CDR2 SYDVKM. The CDR3 sequence is 14 residues long. The chain's CDR3 is CASLIQGARQPQHF. CDR3 nucleotide sequence: TGTGCCAGCCTTATCCAGGGGGCTCGTCAGCCCCAGCATTTT.

The chain links TRBV5-5 to TRBJ2-1; no clear D gene. Trimming left V 4 bases short and J 8 bases short, with 13 bases between. The CDR3 has 13 residues. Per the germline V gene, CDR1 is SGHKS and CDR2 is YYEKEE (reference sequence). The CDR3 reads CASSRIDFYEQFF. For the CDR3, the DNA is TGTGCCAGCAGCCGTATAGACTTCTATGAGCAGTTCTTC.

Details on this clonotype: Possible read error: a much larger clone is one base away. The chain links TRBV11-3 to TRBJ2-2, with D possibly being TRBD2 (5 bases). Germline loops: CDR1 SGHNT, CDR2 YENEEA. V was shortened by 0 bases and J by 5 bases, with 10 bases between the two germline ends. The CDR3 totals 15 residues. The CDR3 DNA reads as TGTGCCAGCAGCTTAGATTCGTGGGAGACCGGGGAGCTGTTTTTT. Its protein product is CASSLDSWETGELFF.

This clonotype was found a few times. The chain links TRBV7-3 to TRBJ2-1, with 10 bases identical to TRBD2. V trimming: 7 bases; J trimming: 6 bases; junction bases outside the gene matches: 9. Germline lookup yields CDR1 SGHTA and CDR2 FQGTGA. CDR3 length equals 15 residues. Here the CDR3 reads CASTPSGSSVNEQFF. The CDR3 DNA follows: TGTGCCAGCACCCCTAGCGGGAGTTCTGTCAATGAGCAGTTCTTC.

This clonotype was counted many times. The V gene is TRBV12-3 or TRBV12-4, the J gene TRBJ1-6; no firm D call. This CDR3 comprises 15 residues. Trimming took off 3 bases at V and 5 bases at J, with 11 bases between the two ends. The CDR3 nucleotides are TGTGCCAGCAGTTTCGGCAGAGGGAATAATTCACCCCTCCACTTT. It specifies CASSFGRGNNSPLHF.

Only a few counts were recorded for this clonotype. The chain joins TRBV5-1 to TRBJ2-5; unclear D gene. Germline-derived CDR1 and CDR2 are SGHRS and YFSETQ. Trimming pared 4 bases from V and 0 bases from J, leaving 13 bases between. CDR3 length equals 15 residues. This chain's CDR3 is CASSHFGSYQETQYF. The CDR3, as DNA: TGCGCCAGCAGCCATTTCGGGTCCTACCAAGAGACCCAGTACTTC.

The V call is TRBV25-1, the J call TRBJ2-3; D gene ambiguous. Germline CDR1 and CDR2: MGHDK and SYGVNS. The CDR3 totals 13 residues. V lost 8 bases and J 5 bases, leaving 14 bases between the germline ends. The CDR3 here is CASEDPFGDTQYF. The CDR3 DNA follows: TGTGCCAGCGAAGACCCGTTTGGAGATACGCAGTATTTT. Using reference TRBV25-1 and TRBJ2-3 for the parts outside the CDR3, the full variable domain is EADIYQTPRYLVIGTGKKITLECSQTMGHDKMYWYQQDPGMELHLIHYSYGVNSTEKGDLSSESTVSRIRTEHFPLTLESARPSHTSQYLCASEDPFGDTQYFGPGTRLTVL.

The J gene is TRBJ2-5, the V gene TRBV6-6; a possible D gene is TRBD1 (5 bases). TRBJ2-4 explains the end of the DNA better; the J call may be wrong. The CDR3 sequence is 13 residues long. Per the germline V gene, CDR1 is MNHNY and CDR2 is SVGAGI (reference sequence). As DNA, the CDR3 is TGTGCCAGCGCGACAGTAGCCAAAAACATTCAGTACTTC. Translated: CASATVAKNIQYF.